The rows below give T cell receptor beta chains drawn from one sample of a study of shared clonotypes between healthy human individuals. The repertoire was sequenced with immunoSEQ multiplex PCR; TCRdb's copy has only in-frame clones and lacks some. The table lists 950,000 to 1,200,000 clones, approximately 80% of them singletons. The sequenced material came from memory CD4+ T cells from PBMCs. These receptors all stem from a man aged 18 to 30 in good health. Some clones in this sample may be carry-over from other donors' samples. Both conserved end residues are trimmed from each CDR3. Some rows have no size entry. The others give once, few or many, or a class for an expanded clone.

clone_size | j_call | v_call | cdr3_aa
- | TRBJ2-1 | TRBV7-3 | ASSLYSVTLGAGSYNEQF
- | TRBJ2-7 | TRBV7-9 | ASSSDTRSYEQY
- | TRBJ2-3 | TRBV2 | ASSEGLDTDTQY
- | TRBJ1-3 | TRBV27 | ASSPSSAGNTIY
- | TRBJ2-7 | TRBV30 | ALGQGYEQY
- | TRBJ2-7 | TRBV28 | ASREQRYEQY
once | TRBJ2-5 | TRBV6-5 | ASSYSTEGGETQY
- | TRBJ2-7 | TRBV10-3 | ATSGLAGILEY
- | TRBJ2-7 | TRBV14 | ASGIQPAEQY
- | TRBJ1-2 | TRBV5-6 | ASGSGNYGYT
- | TRBJ1-3 | TRBV5-6 | ASSFLQNRGHGGNTIY
- | TRBJ1-5 | TRBV30 | AWSVQGGNQPQH